A selection of T cell receptor beta chains follows, all from one sample in a study of blood T cells in healthy people across ages. TCRdb itself ran the 5' RACE reads through MiXCR, one entry per CDR3 protein. Of 2 million or so distinct CDR3 sequences in the sample, around 50% were seen once. Sequences were obtained from blood. All receptors come from a woman aged 40 to 49 in good health. Each CDR3 is given with its conserved first and last residue. The D gene is left open where the match is weak. Clone size appears in some rows only: once, few, many, or a class for an expanded clone.

DNA | CDR3 | J | D | V | size
TGTGCCAGCAGGACGTCGTACAATGAGCAGTACTTC | CASRTSYNEQYF | TRBJ2-7 | NA | TRBV6-2/TRBV6-3 | NA
TGTGCCAGCAGCTTAGCAGGCGCGGGGGATATCTGGGATCGTGCCTACGAGCAGTACTTC | CASSLAGAGDIWDRAYEQYF | TRBJ2-7 | TRBD2 | TRBV7-2 | NA
TGTGCCAGCAGCGCCGCAGGGGAATCTGGGGCCAACGTCCTGACTTTC | CASSAAGESGANVLTF | TRBJ2-6 | NA | TRBV9 | NA
TGTGCCAGCAGTTATTGGGACCTCTCGGGACTAGCGGGGAGAGAGACCCAGTACTTC | CASSYWDLSGLAGRETQYF | TRBJ2-5 | TRBD2 | TRBV6-5 | few
TGTGCCAGCAGAGCTGCCGGGACAGGATTGAGCTCCTACGAGCAGTACTTC | CASRAAGTGLSSYEQYF | TRBJ2-7 | TRBD1 | TRBV28 | NA
TGTGCCAGCAGTTTATATCAGGGCGGGGCGCAGGGAGAGACCCAGTACTTC | CASSLYQGGAQGETQYF | TRBJ2-5 | NA | TRBV28 | NA
TGTGCCAGCAGCCGCGCAGGGTTAACTAATGAAAAACTGTTTTTT | CASSRAGLTNEKLFF | TRBJ1-4 | NA | TRBV7-2 | NA
TGTGCCAGCAGCCAAGATGTCGTACGCACAGATACGCAGTATTTT | CASSQDVVRTDTQYF | TRBJ2-3 | NA | TRBV3-1 | NA
TGCAGTGCTCTCCGGGACAACTCGGACTCAACCTATGGCTACACCTTC | CSALRDNSDSTYGYTF | TRBJ1-2 | NA | TRBV20-1 | few
TGTGCCAGCAGTCGGTCACGACAGGCCTCTGGGGCCAACGTCCTGACTTTC | CASSRSRQASGANVLTF | TRBJ2-6 | NA | TRBV27 | few
TGCAGCGTTGAAGGGGGAGGAGGATTCTATGGCTACACCTTC | CSVEGGGGFYGYTF | TRBJ1-2 | NA | TRBV29-1 | NA
TGTGCCAGCAGTTCTTGGGATCAGCCCCAGCATTTT | CASSSWDQPQHF | TRBJ1-5 | NA | TRBV6-5 | NA
TGTGCCAGCAGCTTAGGAGGGCGGAGTGGGAGAAATGAGCAGTTCTTC | CASSLGGRSGRNEQFF | TRBJ2-1 | NA | TRBV7-2 | few
TGTGCCAGCATCGGACAGGGTAATAGGGAAAAACTGTTTTTT | CASIGQGNREKLFF | TRBJ1-4 | TRBD1 | TRBV12-3/TRBV12-4 | few
TGTGCCAGCTCACGACGGGGACAGGGGCAAGAGACCCAGTACTTC | CASSRRGQGQETQYF | TRBJ2-5 | TRBD1 | TRBV18 | few
TGTGCCAGCAGTTCGGGACACCGCACAGATACGCAGTATTTT | CASSSGHRTDTQYF | TRBJ2-3 | NA | TRBV12-3/TRBV12-4 | few
TGCGCCAGCAGCCAAATTGAGATTACACCGACCTCTGGGGCCAACGTCCTGACTTTC | CASSQIEITPTSGANVLTF | TRBJ2-6 | NA | TRBV4-1 | NA
TGTGCCAGCAGTTTCGGCCAGCGGGGGGTGCTAGCCAAAAACATTCAGTACTTC | CASSFGQRGVLAKNIQYF | TRBJ2-4 | TRBD2 | TRBV28 | NA